Presented here are 22 T cell receptor beta chains from one specimen sequenced in a study of blood T cell repertoires in COVID-19. Data came from immunoSEQ multiplex PCR; TCRdb stores just in-frame clones and leaves some out. This table has roughly 64,000 clones, 65% to 90% appearing once. The sequenced material came from peripheral blood. The receptor set was obtained from a man aged 45-60 years with active COVID-19.

The gene calls are TRBV28 and TRBJ1-2, with 9 bases identical to TRBD1. The CDR3 spans 14 residues. V shed 3 bases, J shed 8 bases, and the junction held 7 bases outside the gene matches. Germline V gene data show CDR1 as MDHEN and CDR2 as SYDVKM. CDR3 nucleotides: TGTGCCAGCAGTTTCCTGGACAGGGGCGGGGGCTACACCTTC. Its protein is CASSFLDRGGGYTF.

This chain uses TRBV5-4 with TRBJ1-4; no clear D. Germline-derived CDR1 and CDR2 are SGHNT and YYREEE (reference sequence). The CDR3 sequence is 14 residues long. Trimming took off 0 bases at V and 6 bases at J, with 9 bases between the two ends. In DNA form, the CDR3 reads TGTGCCAGCAGCTTGGACAGATCGGATGAAAAACTGTTTTTT. Translation gives CASSLDRSDEKLFF.

The gene calls are TRBV9 and TRBJ2-7, with D perhaps TRBD2 (6 bases). The CDR3 runs to 15 residues. The ends were cut back, 4 bases at V and 3 bases at J, with 17 bases in the middle. CDR1 is SGDLS and CDR2 is YYNGEE in the germline V gene. This CDR3 is CASSPTGASHYEQYF. CDR3 coding DNA: TGTGCCAGCAGCCCGACGGGAGCATCCCACTACGAGCAGTACTTC.

As for this clone: At one boundary the junction diverges from the germline segment, which might be a read error. The chain joins TRBV11-2 to TRBJ2-7; TRBD2 agrees at 13 bases. Looked up from germline, CDR1 is SGHAT and CDR2 is FQNNGV. The CDR3 consists of 12 residues. For the CDR3, the DNA is TGTGCCAGCAGCGGTGGGACTAGCGGGAAGGTCTTC. This translates into CASSGGTSGKVF.

The J gene is TRBJ2-7, the V gene TRBV4-1; TRBD1 might be the D (5 bases). The germline CDR1 and CDR2 sequences are MGHRA and YSYEKL. The CDR3 extends over 16 amino acids. V was shortened by 2 bases and J by 4 bases, with 18 bases between the two germline ends. The CDR3: CASSQWPDSQGYEQYF. CDR3 sequence (DNA): TGCGCCAGCAGCCAATGGCCAGACAGCCAAGGTTACGAGCAGTACTTC.

V is TRBV2 and J is TRBJ2-7; 9 bases match TRBD1. The CDR3 is 14 residues long. J lost 1 base, V lost 5 bases, and 3 bases had no gene match. Looked up from germline, CDR1 is SNHLY and CDR2 is FYNNEI. The CDR3 DNA reads as TGTGCCAGCAGTCGGACAGGGGCATCCTACGAGCAGTACTTC. Its protein is CASSRTGASYEQYF.

In its sample, this clone was seen once. The chain is built from TRBV7-3 and TRBJ2-1; D is perhaps TRBD2 (5 bases). CDR3 length: 15 residues. The V end lost 0 bases, the J end lost 4 bases, and 10 bases lay between the germline ends. From germline, CDR1 is SGHTA and CDR2 FQGTGA. CDR3 DNA: TGTGCCAGCAGCTTAACGAGGGCGCGGTACAATGAGCAGTTCTTC. This sequence encodes CASSLTRARYNEQFF.

V gene TRBV5-5 combines with J gene TRBJ2-3; 9 bases agree with TRBD1. Germline assignment: CDR1 SGHKS and CDR2 YYEKEE (reference sequence). CDR3 size: 15 residues. The V gene end was trimmed by 0 bases and the J gene end by 1 base; junction bases not matched to a gene: 0. The DNA for the CDR3 is TGTGCCAGCAGCTTGGGGGACAGGGGCACAGATACGCAGTATTTT. The encoded protein is CASSLGDRGTDTQYF.

The chain uses TRBV7-2 and TRBJ2-5; D unresolved. Trimming left V 1 base short and J 5 bases short, with 11 bases between. Germline V CDR1 and CDR2: SGHTA, FQGNSA. CDR3 length: 14 amino acids. The CDR3 loop reads CASSLDLEEETQYF. As DNA, the CDR3 is TGTGCCAGCAGCTTAGATCTAGAAGAGGAGACCCAGTACTTC.

This chain connects TRBV9 to TRBJ2-1, with 13 bases aligning to TRBD2. V shed 4 bases and J 7 bases; nucleotides not matched to a gene: 8. The CDR3 is 16 residues long. CDR1 SGDLS and CDR2 YYNGEE come from the germline V gene. CDR3 residues: CASSPRTSGGKNEQFF. The DNA for the CDR3 is TGTGCCAGCAGCCCCCGGACTAGCGGGGGAAAAAATGAGCAGTTCTTC.

The chain uses TRBV3-1 (or the pseudogene TRBV3-2) and TRBJ2-5, with a weak D call TRBD2 (5 bases). Germline values: CDR1 LGHDT, CDR2 YNNKEL (reference sequence). CDR3 length equals 14 residues. V lost 1 base and J lost 5, with 11 bases in between. The CDR3 here is CASSQAGREETQYF. CDR3 DNA: TGTGCCAGCAGCCAAGCGGGTAGGGAGGAGACCCAGTACTTC.

The sample holds one count of this clone. The V gene is TRBV19, the J gene TRBJ1-1; the D is unclear. From germline, CDR1 is LNHDA and CDR2 SQIVND (reference sequence). There are 14 residues in the CDR3. Between the trimmed V and J ends, which lost 4 bases and 0 bases, there was a span of 9 bases. The CDR3 reads CASSTGIVNTEAFF. In DNA form, the CDR3 reads TGTGCCAGTAGTACGGGTATAGTGAACACTGAAGCTTTCTTT.

V usage is TRBV13 and J usage is TRBJ2-5; a weak D match, TRBD1 (5 bases). The CDR3 spans 11 residues. Trimming stripped 2 bases from V and 7 bases from J, with 5 bases between. Germline values: CDR1 PRHDT, CDR2 FYEKMQ (reference sequence). CDR3: CASSLRGTQYF. The CDR3, as DNA: TGTGCCAGCAGCTTAAGGGGGACCCAGTACTTC.

The chain has TRBV6-1 and TRBJ2-3, with TRBD2 matching 11 bases. This CDR3 comprises 16 residues. After removal of 3 bases from V and 2 bases from J, the junction contained 4 bases not matched to a gene. Germline CDR1 MNHNS, CDR2 SASEGT. The CDR3 protein is CASSEGSGGATDTQYF. DNA for the CDR3: TGTGCCAGCAGTGAGGGTAGCGGGGGGGCCACAGATACGCAGTATTTT.

This chain joins TRBV27 and TRBJ2-7; D might be TRBD2 (5 bases). The V gene's germline CDR1 is MNHEY and CDR2 SMNVEV (reference sequence). V was cut by 2 bases and J by 1 base, with 9 bases left in between. The CDR3 sequence is 14 residues long. The CDR3 here is CASSLAGDSYEQYF. The CDR3 nucleotides read TGTGCCAGCAGTTTAGCGGGTGATTCCTACGAGCAGTACTTC.

The V gene is TRBV28, the J gene TRBJ1-2; possibly TRBD1 for D (6 bases). Germline V gene sequence: CDR1 MDHEN, CDR2 SYDVKM. V dropped 11 bases and J dropped 8 bases, with 15 bases sitting between them. The CDR3 length is 11 residues. The DNA for the CDR3 is TGTGCCTCCCCCCCAGACAGGGGCTACACCTTC. This codes for CASPPDRGYTF.

The chain combines TRBV28 with TRBJ1-2, with 8 positions matching TRBD1. Losses at the gene ends were 6 bases for V and 8 bases for J; bases not matched to a gene: 8. Germline lookup yields CDR1 MDHEN and CDR2 SYDVKM. The CDR3 totals 13 residues. CDR3: CASSWGQEEGYTF. In DNA form, the CDR3 reads TGTGCCAGCAGCTGGGGACAGGAGGAGGGCTACACCTTC.

The chain has TRBV5-6 and TRBJ2-7, with unresolved D. This CDR3 is 11 amino acids long. V gave up 4 bases and J gave up 1 base, with 3 bases separating them. CDR1 SGHDT and CDR2 YYEEEE come from the germline V gene. The CDR3: CASSQSYEQYF. CDR3 bases: TGTGCCAGCAGCCAATCCTACGAGCAGTACTTC.

V is TRBV10-1 and J is TRBJ2-1; 13 bases map to TRBD2. CDR3 length: 14 residues. J gave up 9 bases and V 8 bases, and 7 bases lay outside the gene matches. Germline V gene lookup returns CDR1 WNHNN and CDR2 SYGVQD (reference sequence). CDR3 coding DNA: TGCGCCAGCTCCAGGACTAGCGGGGGTGGTGAGCAGTTCTTC. Translation gives CASSRTSGGGEQFF.

The rearrangement links TRBV28 to TRBJ2-7; 8 bases are shared with TRBD1. This CDR3 spans 16 amino acids. J was trimmed by 1 base and V by 6 bases; bases with no gene match: 11. CDR1 is MDHEN and CDR2 is SYDVKM in the germline V gene. The CDR3 sequence is CASSLIGQGLSYEQYF. The CDR3 region has the DNA TGTGCCAGCAGCCTTATCGGACAGGGATTATCCTACGAGCAGTACTTC.

The sample holds one count of this clone. Because the CDR3 is missing its conserved closing phenylalanine or tryptophan, this is likely a read error. The DNA is left out, because the CDR3 cannot be placed on it with certainty; the CDR3 is given as TCRdb lists it. The CDR3 sequence: CASILPLDSVPGGLACA. The chain links TRBV9 to TRBJ2-7; TRBD2 is the table's D call, not checked against the DNA. The CDR3 length is 17 residues, termini included. Germline CDR1 reads SGDLS; CDR2 reads YYNGEE.

The chain recombines TRBV4-2 with TRBJ2-5; D is uncertain. The CDR3 length is 17 residues. Germline CDR1 is LGHNA and CDR2 is YNFKEQ. The germline V and J ends were trimmed by 0 bases and 2 bases, with 16 bases remaining between them. CDR3 coding DNA: TGTGCCAGCAGCCAAGATACTGGCGTGCGGCTTCAAGAGACCCAGTACTTC. As protein: CASSQDTGVRLQETQYF.